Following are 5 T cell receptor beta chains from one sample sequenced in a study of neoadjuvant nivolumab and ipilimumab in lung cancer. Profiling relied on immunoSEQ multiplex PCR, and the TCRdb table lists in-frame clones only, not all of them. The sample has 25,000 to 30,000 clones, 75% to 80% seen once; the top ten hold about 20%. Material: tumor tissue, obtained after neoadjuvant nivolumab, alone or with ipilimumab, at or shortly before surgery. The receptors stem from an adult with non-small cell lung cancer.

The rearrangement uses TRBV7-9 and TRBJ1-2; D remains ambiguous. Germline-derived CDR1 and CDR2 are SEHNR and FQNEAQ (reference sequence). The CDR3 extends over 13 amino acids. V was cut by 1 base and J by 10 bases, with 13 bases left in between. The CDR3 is CASSLVPGLIYTF. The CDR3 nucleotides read TGTGCCAGCAGCTTAGTCCCTGGTCTAATCTACACCTTC.

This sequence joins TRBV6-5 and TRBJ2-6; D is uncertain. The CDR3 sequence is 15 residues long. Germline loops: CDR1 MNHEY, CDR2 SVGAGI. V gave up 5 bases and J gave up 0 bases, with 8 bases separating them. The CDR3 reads CASSRTGSGANVLTF. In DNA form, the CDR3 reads TGTGCCAGCAGTCGGACGGGCTCTGGGGCCAACGTCCTGACTTTC.

In DNA form, the CDR3 reads TGTGCCACGCGGTCCTCGGGACACCAGAACACTGAAGCTTTCTTT. This gives the protein CATRSSGHQNTEAFF. The chain employs TRBV2 and TRBJ1-1; TRBD1 is a possible D gene (6 bases). CDR3 size: 15 residues. Germline assignment: CDR1 SNHLY and CDR2 FYNNEI. Trimming pared 10 bases from V and 1 base from J, leaving 19 bases between.

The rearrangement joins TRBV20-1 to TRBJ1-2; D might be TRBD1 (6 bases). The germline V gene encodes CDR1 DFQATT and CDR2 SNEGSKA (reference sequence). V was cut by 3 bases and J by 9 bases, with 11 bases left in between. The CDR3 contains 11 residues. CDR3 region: CSASKGVRYTF. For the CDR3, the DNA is TGCAGTGCTAGTAAGGGGGTACGCTACACCTTC.

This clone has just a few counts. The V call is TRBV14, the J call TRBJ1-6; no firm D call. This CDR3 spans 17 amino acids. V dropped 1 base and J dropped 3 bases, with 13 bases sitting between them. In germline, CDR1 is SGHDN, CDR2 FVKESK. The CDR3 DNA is TGTGCCAGCAGCCAAGCGGAAATTCTCTACTATAATTCACCCCTCCACTTT. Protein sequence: CASSQAEILYYNSPLHF.